The clone carrying this T cell receptor (beta chain) was picked up many times. TCRdb ran MiXCR on the 5' RACE reads and lists one entry per CDR3 protein. The sample includes about 240,000 distinct CDR3 sequences, over 9.5% seen only once; the top ten take 10%. Per germline, CDR1 MGHDK and CDR2 SYGVNS. This CDR3 has 17 amino acids. V was clipped by 2 bases and J by 2 bases; unmatched bases: 7. This specimen comes from a study of identical twins. What was sequenced was memory T cells sorted from blood. The source is a man in his forties or fifties in good health. This chain joins TRBV25-1 and TRBJ2-5, with 11 nucleotides matching TRBD2. CDR3 sequence reads: CASSEGLAGSRQETQYF. The DNA of the CDR3 is TGTGCCAGCAGTGAAGGACTAGCGGGTTCACGACAAGAGACCCAGTACTTC.